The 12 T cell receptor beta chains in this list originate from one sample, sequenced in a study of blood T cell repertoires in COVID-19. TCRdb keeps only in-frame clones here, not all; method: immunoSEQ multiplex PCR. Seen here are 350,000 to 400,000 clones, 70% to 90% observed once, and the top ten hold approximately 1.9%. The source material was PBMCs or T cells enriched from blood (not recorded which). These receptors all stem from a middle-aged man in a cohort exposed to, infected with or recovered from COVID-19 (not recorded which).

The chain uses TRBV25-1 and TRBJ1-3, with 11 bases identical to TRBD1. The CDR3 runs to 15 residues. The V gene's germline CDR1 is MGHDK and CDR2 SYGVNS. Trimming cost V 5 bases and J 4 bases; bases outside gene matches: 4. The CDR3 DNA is TGTGCCAGCAGTACAGGACAGGGGGCCGGAAACACCATATATTTT. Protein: CASSTGQGAGNTIYF.

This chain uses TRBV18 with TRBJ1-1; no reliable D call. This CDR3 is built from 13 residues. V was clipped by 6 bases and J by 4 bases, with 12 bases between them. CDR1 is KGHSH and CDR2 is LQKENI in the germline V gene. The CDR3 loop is CASSRESSTEAFF. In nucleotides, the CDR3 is TGTGCCAGCTCTCGAGAGAGTTCCACTGAAGCTTTCTTT.

The CDR3 DNA reads as TGTGCCAGCTCACCCCTCGACAGGGTGAACACTGAAGCTTTCTTT. Its protein is CASSPLDRVNTEAFF. The rearrangement uses TRBV18 and TRBJ1-1; 7 bases align to TRBD1. The V and J ends lost 3 bases and 0 bases, in that order; junction bases with no gene match: 4. The CDR3 covers 15 residues. Germline V gene sequence: CDR1 KGHSH, CDR2 LQKENI.

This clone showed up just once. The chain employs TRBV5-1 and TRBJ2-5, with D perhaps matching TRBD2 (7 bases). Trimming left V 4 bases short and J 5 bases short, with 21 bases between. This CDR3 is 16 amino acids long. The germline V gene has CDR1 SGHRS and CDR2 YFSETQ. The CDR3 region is CASSAGAGGTIETQYF. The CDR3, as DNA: TGCGCCAGCAGCGCGGGGGCCGGGGGCACAATTGAGACCCAGTACTTC. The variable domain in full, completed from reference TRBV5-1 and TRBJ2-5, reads KAGVTQTPRYLIKTRGQQVTLSCSPISGHRSVSWYQQTPGQGLQFLFEYFSETQRNKGNFPGRFSGRQFSNSRSEMNVSTLELGDSALYLCASSAGAGGTIETQYFGPGTRLLVL.

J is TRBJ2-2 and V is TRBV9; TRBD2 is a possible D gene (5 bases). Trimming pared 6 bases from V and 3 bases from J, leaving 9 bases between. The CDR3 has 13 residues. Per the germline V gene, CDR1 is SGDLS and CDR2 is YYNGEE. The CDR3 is CASTRTDTGELFF. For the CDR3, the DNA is TGTGCCAGCACTCGGACTGACACCGGGGAGCTGTTTTTT.

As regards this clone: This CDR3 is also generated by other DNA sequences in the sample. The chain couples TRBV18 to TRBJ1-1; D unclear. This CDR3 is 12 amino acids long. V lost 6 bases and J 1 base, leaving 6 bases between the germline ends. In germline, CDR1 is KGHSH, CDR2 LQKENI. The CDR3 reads CASSQKNTEAFF. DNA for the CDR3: TGTGCCAGCTCCCAAAAGAACACTGAAGCTTTCTTT.

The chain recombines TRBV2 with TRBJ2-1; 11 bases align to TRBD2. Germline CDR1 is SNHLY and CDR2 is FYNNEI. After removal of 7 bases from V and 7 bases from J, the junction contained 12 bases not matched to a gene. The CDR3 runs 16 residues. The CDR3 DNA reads TGTGCCAGCACCCGTGGGCTAGCGGGAGGCGAAAATGAGCAGTTCTTC. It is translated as CASTRGLAGGENEQFF.

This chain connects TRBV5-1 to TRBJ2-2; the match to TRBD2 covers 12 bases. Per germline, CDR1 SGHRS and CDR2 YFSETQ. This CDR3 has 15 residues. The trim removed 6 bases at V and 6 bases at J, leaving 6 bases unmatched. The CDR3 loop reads CASKGGLAGAGELFF. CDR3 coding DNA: TGCGCCAGCAAAGGGGGACTAGCGGGCGCCGGGGAGCTGTTTTTT.

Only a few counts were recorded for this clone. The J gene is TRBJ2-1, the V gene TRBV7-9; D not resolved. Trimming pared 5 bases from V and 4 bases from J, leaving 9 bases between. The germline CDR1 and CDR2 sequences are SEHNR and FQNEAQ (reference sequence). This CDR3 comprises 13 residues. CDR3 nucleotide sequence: TGTGCCAGCAGCCCCTCCCAGTACAATGAGCAGTTCTTC. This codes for CASSPSQYNEQFF. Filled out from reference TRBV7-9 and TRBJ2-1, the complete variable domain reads DTGVSQNPRHKITKRGQNVTFRCDPISEHNRLYWYRQTLGQGPEFLTYFQNEAQLEKSRLLSDRFSAERPKGSFSTLEIQRTEQGDSAMYLCASSPSQYNEQFFGPGTRLTVL.

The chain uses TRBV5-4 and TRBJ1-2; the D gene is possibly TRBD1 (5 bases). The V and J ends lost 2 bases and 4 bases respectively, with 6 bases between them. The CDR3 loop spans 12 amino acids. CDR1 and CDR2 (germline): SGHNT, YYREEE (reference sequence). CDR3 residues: CASSLDSYGYTF. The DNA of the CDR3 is TGTGCCAGCAGCTTAGACAGCTATGGCTACACCTTC.

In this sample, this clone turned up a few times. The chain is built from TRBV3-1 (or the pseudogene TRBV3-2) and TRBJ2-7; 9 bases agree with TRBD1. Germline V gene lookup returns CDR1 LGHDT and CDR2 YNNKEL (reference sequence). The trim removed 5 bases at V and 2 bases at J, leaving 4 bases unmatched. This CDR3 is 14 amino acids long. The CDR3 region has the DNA TGTGCCAGCAGCGTCCGACAGGGGGCCTACGAGCAGTACTTC. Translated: CASSVRQGAYEQYF.

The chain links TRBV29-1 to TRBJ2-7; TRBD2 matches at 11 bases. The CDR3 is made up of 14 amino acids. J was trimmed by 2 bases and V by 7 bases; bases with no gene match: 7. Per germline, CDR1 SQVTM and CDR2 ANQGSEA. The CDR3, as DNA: TGCAGCGGCTCCCAGACTAGCGGGACCTACGAGCAGTACTTC. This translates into CSGSQTSGTYEQYF.